These T cell receptor beta chains were read from a single sample in a study of CD8+ T cells in alopecia areata. Profiled with immunoSEQ multiplex PCR; TCRdb holds only in-frame clones, not every one. The sample records 150,000 to 200,000 clones, around three fifths being singletons. The sequencing here drew on CD4+ T cells sorted from blood, taken around week 50, from a patient treated with tofacitinib. These receptors came from a human donor with alopecia areata. Each CDR3 is given with its conserved first and last residue. The D gene is left open where the match is weak.

TRBJ1-6	NA	TRBV7-2	CASSLVTGTNSPLHF
TRBJ2-7	NA	TRBV14	CASSPLVGTSYEQYF
TRBJ1-2	NA	TRBV18	CASSTTSYGYTF
TRBJ2-7	TRBD1	TRBV5-6	CASSLFGTGKGYEQYF
TRBJ2-1	NA	TRBV29-1	CSVGPPRNEQFF
TRBJ2-3	NA	TRBV9	CASSERDLTDTQYF
TRBJ2-2	NA	TRBV5-6	CASSPGVLLAGELFF
TRBJ2-3	NA	TRBV18	CASSPPSGGLTDTQYF
TRBJ2-3	NA	TRBV30	CAWSAATLGDTQYF
TRBJ1-1	TRBD1	TRBV29-1	CSVDLGHRGMNTEAFF
TRBJ2-6	TRBD2	TRBV14	CASSPLAGAPPGANVLTF
TRBJ1-5	NA	TRBV25-1	CASSELREPQHF
TRBJ2-1	NA	TRBV9	CASSVGKGGEQFF
TRBJ2-2	TRBD1	TRBV11-3	CASSLGRQGRTGELFF
TRBJ2-1	NA	TRBV29-1	CSVDLGAYNEQFF
TRBJ2-7	NA	TRBV29-1	CSVEWQSSYEQYF
TRBJ2-3	TRBD1	TRBV29-1	CSVDRDRGRRTSDTQYF
TRBJ2-3	TRBD1	TRBV27	CASSPGQGKIPDTQYF
TRBJ1-5	TRBD1	TRBV15	CATSKDRGLQPQHF
TRBJ2-2	TRBD1	TRBV29-1	CSVQGAHSGSTGELFF
TRBJ1-1	NA	TRBV2	CASEGDGTEAFF
TRBJ2-1	NA	TRBV14	CASSPQGWGEQFF
TRBJ2-5	TRBD2	TRBV5-1	CASKSGLAEETQYF
TRBJ2-1	TRBD2	TRBV9	CASSPRLAGDLGNEQFF
TRBJ2-1	TRBD1	TRBV29-1	CSITNRGEQTSLIF
TRBJ1-5	NA	TRBV7-2	CASSLALGQPQHF
TRBJ2-3	NA	TRBV9	CASSVGDTQYF
TRBJ1-1	NA	TRBV7-2	CASSPGWRVAFF
TRBJ2-3	TRBD1	TRBV25-1	CASQRDRGTDTQYF
TRBJ1-2	TRBD1	TRBV5-1	CASSLMGQESSGYTF
TRBJ1-1	NA	TRBV29-1	CSVAKAGVDTEAFF
TRBJ1-6	NA	TRBV29-1	CSVADRTNSPLHF
TRBJ2-1	TRBD2	TRBV4-1	CASSQIRGTSGGNEQFF
TRBJ1-2	NA	TRBV29-1	CSVDEGSNYGYTF
TRBJ1-2	NA	TRBV5-1	CASSLGTASYGYTF
TRBJ2-7	TRBD2	TRBV7-2	CASSPRTSGGEQYF
TRBJ1-5	TRBD1	TRBV30	CAWSTGGIDQPQHF
TRBJ2-2	NA	TRBV9	CASSVVAGGELFF
TRBJ2-3	NA	TRBV7-2	CASTPGRSTDTQYF
TRBJ2-4	TRBD2	TRBV11-2	CASRRPSGGRHIQYF
TRBJ1-2	NA	TRBV30	CAWNEGGGLYGYTF
TRBJ2-7	NA	TRBV29-1	CSVGPTGWSGEQYF
TRBJ2-7	TRBD1	TRBV18	CASSPGGQDGLEQYF
TRBJ1-5	NA	TRBV19	CASKGRNQPQHF
TRBJ2-1	NA	TRBV11-3	CASSLVDDNEQFF
TRBJ2-7	TRBD2	TRBV7-8	CASSGGDGSYEQYF
TRBJ2-1	NA	TRBV6-1	CASSEVHSSYNEQFF
TRBJ2-5	NA	TRBV4-3	CASSQRPKETQYF
TRBJ2-2	NA	TRBV5-1	CASSPWTSSPGELFF
TRBJ2-3	NA	TRBV7-2	CASSPRGDTQYF
TRBJ2-5	NA	TRBV4-3	CASSQDWAGQETQYF